This T cell receptor beta chain was identified in a study of blood T cells in healthy people across ages. This clonotype was detected ten times or more. The antigen is unknown. General study points: Per million T cells, TCR beta diversity dropped about linearly as age rose. No one knew whether donors had CMV, which possibly confounded expanded clonotype changes. Versus aged donors, long-lived donors had higher diversity and more naive CD4+ cells.

A second PCR, run for about 7 to 11 cycles, used a sample-barcoded 5' primer plus a J-beta primer mix. The authors tagged each cDNA molecule using a template-switch adaptor with 12 random nucleotides. TCRdb redid the calling of the 5' RACE reads with MiXCR, one entry per CDR3 protein. In the table there are fewer than 2,000,000 distinct CDR3 sequences, roughly 30% of which are singletons. J gave up 5 bases and V 6 bases, and 9 bases lay outside the gene matches. The CDR3 length is 13 residues. From germline, CDR1 is DFQATT and CDR2 SNEGSKA (reference sequence). Sample: blood. This chain uses TRBV20-1 with TRBJ1-1; 7 bases are shared with TRBD1. The receptor was isolated from a woman in her twenties or thirties in good health. Here the CDR3 DNA reads TGCAGTGCCTTTCGGACAGGCGGTACTGAAGCTTTCTTT. This gives the protein CSAFRTGGTEAFF.